One sample yielded the 3 T cell receptor beta chains listed below, sequenced in a study of T cell repertoires in cytomegalovirus infection. TCRdb recomputed calls from the reads with MiXCR, one row per CDR3 protein. Counted here are some 170,000 distinct CDR3 sequences, approximately 18% occurring once; the ten biggest clones make up approximately 25%. Sequenced input: CD8+ T cells from PBMCs. The receptors were gathered from a human donor in good health (CMV status not recorded). Some clones in this sample may be carry-over from other donors' samples.

This clonotype was counted only a few times. V usage is TRBV6-6 and J usage is TRBJ1-5, with D possibly TRBD1 on 5 matching bases. The germline V gene has CDR1 MNHNY and CDR2 SVGAGI (reference sequence). This CDR3 region has 17 residues. V lost 5 bases and J lost 0, with 17 bases in between. CDR3 protein: CASSQRQDIVSNQPQHF. The DNA of the CDR3 is TGTGCCAGCAGTCAACGGCAGGACATTGTTAGCAATCAGCCCCAGCATTTT.

The J gene is TRBJ1-1, the V gene TRBV11-2; D gene ambiguous. V was pared by 0 bases and J by 7 bases, with 18 bases between. Germline V gene lookup returns CDR1 SGHAT and CDR2 FQNNGV. The CDR3 is made up of 16 amino acids. The CDR3 loop is CASSLDGLPLFSEAFF. In DNA form, the CDR3 reads TGTGCCAGCAGCTTAGATGGCCTCCCCCTCTTCAGTGAAGCTTTCTTT.

Many counts were recorded for this clonotype. The genes are TRBV7-8 and TRBJ2-7; the D gene is possibly TRBD2 (6 bases). Germline V gene lookup returns CDR1 SGHVS and CDR2 FQNEAQ. V was cut by 4 bases and J by 4 bases, with 8 bases left in between. The CDR3 contains 12 residues. In DNA form, the CDR3 reads TGTGCCAGCAGCTCGGAGGGATACGAGCAGTACTTC. Amino acids: CASSSEGYEQYF.